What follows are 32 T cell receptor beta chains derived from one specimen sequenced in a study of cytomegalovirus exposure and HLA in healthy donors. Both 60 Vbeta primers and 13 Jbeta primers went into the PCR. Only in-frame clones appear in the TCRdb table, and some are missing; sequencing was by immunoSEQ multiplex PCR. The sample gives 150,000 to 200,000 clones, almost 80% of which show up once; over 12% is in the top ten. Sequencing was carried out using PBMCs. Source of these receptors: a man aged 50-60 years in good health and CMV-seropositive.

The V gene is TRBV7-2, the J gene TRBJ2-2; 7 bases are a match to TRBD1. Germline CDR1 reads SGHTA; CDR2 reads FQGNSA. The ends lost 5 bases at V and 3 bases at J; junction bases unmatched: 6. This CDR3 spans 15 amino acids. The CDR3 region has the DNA TGTGCCAGCAGCCCCAGACAGGGTCACACCGGGGAGCTGTTTTTT. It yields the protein CASSPRQGHTGELFF.

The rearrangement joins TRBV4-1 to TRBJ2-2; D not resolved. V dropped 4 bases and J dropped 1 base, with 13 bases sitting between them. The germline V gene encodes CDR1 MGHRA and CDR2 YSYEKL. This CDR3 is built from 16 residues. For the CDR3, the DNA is TGCGCCAGCAGCCTTCGAAGACACGAGAACACCGGGGAGCTGTTTTTT. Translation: CASSLRRHENTGELFF.

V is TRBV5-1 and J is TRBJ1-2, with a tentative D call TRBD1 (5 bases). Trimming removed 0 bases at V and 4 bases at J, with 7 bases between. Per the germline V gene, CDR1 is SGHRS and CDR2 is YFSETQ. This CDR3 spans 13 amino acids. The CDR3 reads CASSLGQFYGYTF. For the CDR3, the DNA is TGCGCCAGCAGCTTGGGACAGTTCTATGGCTACACCTTC.

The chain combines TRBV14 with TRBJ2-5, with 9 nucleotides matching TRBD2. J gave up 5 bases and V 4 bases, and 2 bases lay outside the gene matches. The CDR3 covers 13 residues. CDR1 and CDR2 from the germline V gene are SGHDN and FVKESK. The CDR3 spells CASSRGLAETQYF. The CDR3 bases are TGTGCCAGCAGCCGAGGACTAGCGGAGACCCAGTACTTC.

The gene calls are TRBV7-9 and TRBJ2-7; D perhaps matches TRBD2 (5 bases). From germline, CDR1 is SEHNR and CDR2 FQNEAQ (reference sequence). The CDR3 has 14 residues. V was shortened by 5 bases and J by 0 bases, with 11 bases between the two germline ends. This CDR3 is CASSLFSDSYEQYF. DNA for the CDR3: TGTGCCAGCAGCCTTTTTAGCGACTCCTACGAGCAGTACTTC. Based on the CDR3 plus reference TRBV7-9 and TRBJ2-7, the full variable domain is DTGVSQNPRHKITKRGQNVTFRCDPISEHNRLYWYRQTLGQGPEFLTYFQNEAQLEKSRLLSDRFSAERPKGSFSTLEIQRTEQGDSAMYLCASSLFSDSYEQYFGPGTRLTVT.

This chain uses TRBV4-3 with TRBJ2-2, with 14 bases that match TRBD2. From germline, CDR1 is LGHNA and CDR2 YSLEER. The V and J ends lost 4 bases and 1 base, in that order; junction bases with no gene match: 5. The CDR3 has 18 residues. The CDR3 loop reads CASSLVGTSGGNTGELFF. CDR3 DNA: TGCGCCAGCAGCCTGGTAGGGACTAGCGGGGGGAACACCGGGGAGCTGTTTTTT.

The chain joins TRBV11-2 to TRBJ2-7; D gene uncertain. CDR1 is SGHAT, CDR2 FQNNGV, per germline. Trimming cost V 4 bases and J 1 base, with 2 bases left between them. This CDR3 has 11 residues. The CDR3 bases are TGTGCCAGCAGCTCGTCCTACGAGCAGTACTTC. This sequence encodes CASSSSYEQYF.

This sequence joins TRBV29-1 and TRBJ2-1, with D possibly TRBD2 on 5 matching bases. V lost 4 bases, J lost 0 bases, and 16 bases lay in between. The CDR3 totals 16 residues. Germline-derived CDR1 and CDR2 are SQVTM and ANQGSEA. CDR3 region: CSVGLAWASSYNEQFF. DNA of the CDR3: TGCAGCGTTGGTCTAGCATGGGCGAGCTCCTACAATGAGCAGTTCTTC.

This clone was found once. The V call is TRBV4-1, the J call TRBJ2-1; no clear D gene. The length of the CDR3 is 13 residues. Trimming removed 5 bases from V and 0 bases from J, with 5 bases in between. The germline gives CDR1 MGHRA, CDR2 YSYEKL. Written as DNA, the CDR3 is TGCGCCAGCAGCTCCGGCTCCTACAATGAGCAGTTCTTC. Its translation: CASSSGSYNEQFF.

The CDR3 reads CASSPTGLQETQYF. As DNA, the CDR3 is TGTGCCAGCAGCCCAACAGGGTTACAAGAGACCCAGTACTTC. The J gene is TRBJ2-5, the V gene TRBV5-6, with D perhaps matching TRBD1 (6 bases). The CDR3 has 14 residues. In germline, CDR1 is SGHDT, CDR2 YYEEEE. The V end was cut by 4 bases, the J end by 2 bases, with 12 bases between.

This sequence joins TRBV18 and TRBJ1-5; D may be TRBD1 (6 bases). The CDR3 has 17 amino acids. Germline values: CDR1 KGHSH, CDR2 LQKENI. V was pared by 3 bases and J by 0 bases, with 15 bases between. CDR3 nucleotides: TGTGCCAGCTCACCCGGACAGAGCTATTATAGCAATCAGCCCCAGCATTTT. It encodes CASSPGQSYYSNQPQHF.

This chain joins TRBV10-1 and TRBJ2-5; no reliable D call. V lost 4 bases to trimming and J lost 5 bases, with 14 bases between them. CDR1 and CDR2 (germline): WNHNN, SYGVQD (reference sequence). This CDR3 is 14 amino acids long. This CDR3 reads CASSAPRFEETQYF. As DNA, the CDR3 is TGCGCCAGCAGTGCCCCTAGGTTTGAGGAGACCCAGTACTTC.

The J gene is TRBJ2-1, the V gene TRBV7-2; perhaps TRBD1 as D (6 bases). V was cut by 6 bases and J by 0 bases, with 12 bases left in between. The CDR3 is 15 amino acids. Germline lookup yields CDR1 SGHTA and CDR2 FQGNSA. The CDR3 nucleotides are TGTGCCAGCAGTTGGGACACCAGCTCCTACAATGAGCAGTTCTTC. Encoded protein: CASSWDTSSYNEQFF.

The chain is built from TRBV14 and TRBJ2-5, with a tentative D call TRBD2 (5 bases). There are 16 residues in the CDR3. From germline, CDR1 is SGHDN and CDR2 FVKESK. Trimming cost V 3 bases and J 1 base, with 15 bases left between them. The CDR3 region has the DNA TGTGCCAGCAGCCAGAGAGGTCGGGGTAGCCAAGAGACCCAGTACTTC. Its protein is CASSQRGRGSQETQYF.

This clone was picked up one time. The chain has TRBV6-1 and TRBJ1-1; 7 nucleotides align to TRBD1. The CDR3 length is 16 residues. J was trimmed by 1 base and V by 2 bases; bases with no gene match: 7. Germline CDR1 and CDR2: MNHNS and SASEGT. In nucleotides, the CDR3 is TGTGCCAGCAGTGAACCACACAGGGGAGGGAACACTGAAGCTTTCTTT. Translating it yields CASSEPHRGGNTEAFF.

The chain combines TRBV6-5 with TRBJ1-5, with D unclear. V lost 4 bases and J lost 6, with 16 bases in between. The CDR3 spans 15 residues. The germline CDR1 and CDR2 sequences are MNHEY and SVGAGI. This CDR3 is CASSLGGSGGQPQHF. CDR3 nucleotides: TGTGCCAGCAGTTTAGGCGGTAGTGGCGGTCAGCCCCAGCATTTT.

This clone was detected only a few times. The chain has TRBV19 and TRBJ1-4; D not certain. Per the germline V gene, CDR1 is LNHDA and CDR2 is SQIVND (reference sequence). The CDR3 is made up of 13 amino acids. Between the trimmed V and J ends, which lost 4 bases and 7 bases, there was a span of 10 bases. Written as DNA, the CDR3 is TGTGCCAGTAGTACCCTCGGAGGTGAAAAACTGTTTTTT. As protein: CASSTLGGEKLFF.

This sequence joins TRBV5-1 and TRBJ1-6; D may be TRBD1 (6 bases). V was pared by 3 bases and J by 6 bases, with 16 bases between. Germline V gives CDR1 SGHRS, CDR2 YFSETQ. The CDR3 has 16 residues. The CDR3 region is CASSYDGQGSNSPLHF. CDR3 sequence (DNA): TGCGCCAGCAGCTACGACGGGCAGGGGTCTAATTCACCCCTCCACTTT.

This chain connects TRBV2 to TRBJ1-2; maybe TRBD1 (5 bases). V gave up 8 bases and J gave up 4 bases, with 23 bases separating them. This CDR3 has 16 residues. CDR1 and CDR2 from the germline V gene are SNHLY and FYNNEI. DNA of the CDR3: TGTGCCAGCCCCCGGGGGAACGGGCAACCGATCTATGGCTACACCTTC. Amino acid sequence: CASPRGNGQPIYGYTF.

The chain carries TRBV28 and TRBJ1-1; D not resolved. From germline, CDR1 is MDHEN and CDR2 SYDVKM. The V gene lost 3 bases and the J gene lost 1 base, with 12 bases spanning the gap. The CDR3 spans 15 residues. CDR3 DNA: TGTGCCAGCAGTTTTAGCCGGGTGAGGAACACTGAAGCTTTCTTT. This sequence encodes CASSFSRVRNTEAFF.

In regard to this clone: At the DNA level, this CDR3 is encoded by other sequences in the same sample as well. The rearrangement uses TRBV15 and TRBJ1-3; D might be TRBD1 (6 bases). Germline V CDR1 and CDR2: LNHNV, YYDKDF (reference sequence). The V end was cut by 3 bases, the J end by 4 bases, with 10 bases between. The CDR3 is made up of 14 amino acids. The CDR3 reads CATSRTGSGNTIYF. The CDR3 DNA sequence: TGTGCCACCAGCAGGACAGGTTCAGGAAACACCATATATTTT.

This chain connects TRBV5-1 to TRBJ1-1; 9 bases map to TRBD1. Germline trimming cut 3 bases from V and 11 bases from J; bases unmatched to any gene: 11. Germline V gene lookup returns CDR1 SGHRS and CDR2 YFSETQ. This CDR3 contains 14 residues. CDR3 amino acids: CASSWGQGTGAAFF. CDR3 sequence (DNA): TGCGCCAGCAGCTGGGGACAGGGAACAGGCGCGGCTTTCTTT.

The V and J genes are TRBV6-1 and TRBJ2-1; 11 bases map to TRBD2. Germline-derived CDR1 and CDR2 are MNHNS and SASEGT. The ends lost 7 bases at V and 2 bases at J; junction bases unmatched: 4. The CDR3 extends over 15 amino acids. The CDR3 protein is CASNLAGGTYNEQFF. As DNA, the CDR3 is TGTGCCAGCAACCTAGCGGGGGGAACCTACAATGAGCAGTTCTTC.

In DNA, the CDR3 is TGTGCCAGTCACAGGGGGATATCCTATAATTCACCCCTCCACTTT. Translated: CASHRGISYNSPLHF. The chain has TRBV27 and TRBJ1-6, with 8 bases matching TRBD1. The V and J ends lost 9 bases and 1 base, in that order; junction bases with no gene match: 5. Germline V CDR1 and CDR2: MNHEY, SMNVEV (reference sequence). The CDR3 has 15 residues.

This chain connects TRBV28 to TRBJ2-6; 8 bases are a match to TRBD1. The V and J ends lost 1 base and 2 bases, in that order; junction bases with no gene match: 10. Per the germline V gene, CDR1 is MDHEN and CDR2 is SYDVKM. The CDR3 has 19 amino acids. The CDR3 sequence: CASSLFPRAQGAGANVLTF. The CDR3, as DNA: TGTGCCAGCAGTTTATTCCCCCGAGCACAGGGGGCTGGGGCCAACGTCCTGACTTTC. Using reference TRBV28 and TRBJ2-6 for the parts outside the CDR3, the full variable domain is DVKVTQSSRYLVKRTGEKVFLECVQDMDHENMFWYRQDPGLGLRLIYFSYDVKMKEKGDIPEGYSVSREKKERFSLILESASTNQTSMYLCASSLFPRAQGAGANVLTFGAGSRLTVL.

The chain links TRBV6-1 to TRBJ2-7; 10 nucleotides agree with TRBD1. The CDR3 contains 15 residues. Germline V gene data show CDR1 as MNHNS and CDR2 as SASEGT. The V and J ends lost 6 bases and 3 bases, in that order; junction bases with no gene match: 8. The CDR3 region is CASRPSGTGDYEQYF. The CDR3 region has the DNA TGTGCCAGCAGGCCCTCCGGGACAGGGGACTACGAGCAGTACTTC.

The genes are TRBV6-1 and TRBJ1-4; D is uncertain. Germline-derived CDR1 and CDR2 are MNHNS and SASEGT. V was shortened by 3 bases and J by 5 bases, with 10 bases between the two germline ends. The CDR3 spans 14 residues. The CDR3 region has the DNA TGTGCCAGCAGTGACGGGGAACTAAATGAAAAACTGTTTTTT. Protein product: CASSDGELNEKLFF.

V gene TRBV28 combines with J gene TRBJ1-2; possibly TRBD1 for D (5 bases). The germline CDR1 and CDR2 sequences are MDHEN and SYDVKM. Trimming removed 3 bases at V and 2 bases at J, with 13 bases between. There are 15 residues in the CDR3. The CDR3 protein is CASSFSGAVNYGYTF. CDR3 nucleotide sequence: TGTGCCAGCAGTTTTAGCGGGGCAGTCAACTATGGCTACACCTTC.

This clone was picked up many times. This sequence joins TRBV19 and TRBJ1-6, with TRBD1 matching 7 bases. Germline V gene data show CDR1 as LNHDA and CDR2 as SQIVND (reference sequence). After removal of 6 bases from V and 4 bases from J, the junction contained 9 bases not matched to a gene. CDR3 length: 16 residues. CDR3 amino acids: CASSERTGNYNSPLHF. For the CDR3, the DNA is TGTGCCAGTAGCGAACGGACAGGCAATTATAATTCACCCCTCCACTTT.

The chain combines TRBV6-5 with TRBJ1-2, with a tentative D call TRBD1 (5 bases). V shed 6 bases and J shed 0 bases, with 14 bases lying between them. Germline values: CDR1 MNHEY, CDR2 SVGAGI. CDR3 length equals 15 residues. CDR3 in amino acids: CASSQEGAANYGYTF. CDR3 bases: TGTGCCAGCAGCCAAGAAGGGGCAGCTAACTATGGCTACACCTTC.

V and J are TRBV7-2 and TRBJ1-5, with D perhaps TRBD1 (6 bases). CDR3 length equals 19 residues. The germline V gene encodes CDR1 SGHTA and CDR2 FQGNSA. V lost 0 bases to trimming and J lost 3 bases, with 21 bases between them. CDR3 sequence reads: CASSLAPPGQWGNNQPQHF. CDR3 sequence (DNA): TGTGCCAGCAGCTTAGCCCCCCCTGGACAGTGGGGGAACAATCAGCCCCAGCATTTT. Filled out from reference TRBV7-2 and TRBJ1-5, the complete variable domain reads GAGVSQSPSNKVTEKGKDVELRCDPISGHTALYWYRQSLGQGLEFLIYFQGNSAPDKSGLPSDRFSAERTGGSVSTLTIQRTQQEDSAVYLCASSLAPPGQWGNNQPQHFGDGTRLSIL.

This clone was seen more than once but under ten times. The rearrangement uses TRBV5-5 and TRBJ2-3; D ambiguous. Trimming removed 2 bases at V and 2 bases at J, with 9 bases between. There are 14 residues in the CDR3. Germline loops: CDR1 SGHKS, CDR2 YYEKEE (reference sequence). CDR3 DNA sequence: TGTGCCAGCAGCTTACCCGGGTTCACAGATACGCAGTATTTT. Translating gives CASSLPGFTDTQYF.